This T cell receptor (beta chain) appears in the sequencing data of a study of vaccination and CD4 T cells after COVID-19. Study-wide background: Overlapping peptides covering the spike proteins of SARS-CoV-2, HCoV-NL63, HCoV-OC43 and HCoV-229E were added to stimulate cells. Controls had a CEFX pool, an HIV-1 Nef pool, or no peptide added.

The CDR3 runs to 16 residues. Germline assignment: CDR1 MNHNS and CDR2 SASEGT. Treatment defined: roughly 11-day PBMC culture with coronavirus spike peptide pools or control peptides (ViraFEST assay). The Oncomine TCR Beta short-read assay generated sequence data from the DNA of cultured CD4+ T cells. Via MiXCR, TCRdb re-called the PCR reads, giving one row per CDR3 protein. The table shows some 16,000 distinct CDR3 sequences, with approximately 50% occurring only once. With regard to this clonotype: The antigen is not known. Relative to the germline gene, one junction end is altered; a read error may explain this.

The TCR originated in a human donor who had recovered from COVID-19. This sequence joins TRBV6-1 and TRBJ1-2; D call uncertain. Sequencing used CD4+ T cells from blood, cultured in vitro. CDR3 coding DNA: TGTGCCAACAGTGAAGCGCTTTCGGGCGCAAACTATGGCTACACCTTC. Protein sequence: CANSEALSGANYGYTF.